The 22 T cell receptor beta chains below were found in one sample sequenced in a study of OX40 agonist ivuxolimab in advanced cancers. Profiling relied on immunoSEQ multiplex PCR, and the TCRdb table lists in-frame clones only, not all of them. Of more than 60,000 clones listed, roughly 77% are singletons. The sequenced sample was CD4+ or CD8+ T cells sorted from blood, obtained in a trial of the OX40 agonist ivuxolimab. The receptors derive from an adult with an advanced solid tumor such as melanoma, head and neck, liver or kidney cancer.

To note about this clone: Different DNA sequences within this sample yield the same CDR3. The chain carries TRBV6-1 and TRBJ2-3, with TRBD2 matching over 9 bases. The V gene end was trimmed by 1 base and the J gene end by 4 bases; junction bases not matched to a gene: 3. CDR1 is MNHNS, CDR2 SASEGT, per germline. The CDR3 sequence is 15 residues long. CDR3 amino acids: CASSEEAGGPDTQYF. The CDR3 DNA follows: TGTGCCAGCAGTGAAGAGGCGGGGGGGCCAGATACGCAGTATTTT.

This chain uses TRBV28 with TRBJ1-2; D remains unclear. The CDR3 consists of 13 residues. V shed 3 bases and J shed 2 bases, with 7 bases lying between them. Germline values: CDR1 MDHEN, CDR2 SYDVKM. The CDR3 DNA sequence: TGTGCCAGCAGTTTTGGGCAGAACTATGGCTACACCTTC. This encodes CASSFGQNYGYTF.

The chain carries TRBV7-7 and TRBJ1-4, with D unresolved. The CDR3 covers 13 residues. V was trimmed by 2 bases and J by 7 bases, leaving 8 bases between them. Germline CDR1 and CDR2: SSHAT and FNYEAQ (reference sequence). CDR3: CASSLSPAEKLFF. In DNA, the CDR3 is TGTGCCAGCAGCTTATCGCCCGCTGAAAAACTGTTTTTT.

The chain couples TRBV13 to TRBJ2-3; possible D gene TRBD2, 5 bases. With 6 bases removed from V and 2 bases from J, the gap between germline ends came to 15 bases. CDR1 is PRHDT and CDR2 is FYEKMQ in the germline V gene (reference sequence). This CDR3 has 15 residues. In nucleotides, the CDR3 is TGTGCCAGCAGGAGATACCGGGGAGACACAGATACGCAGTATTTT. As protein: CASRRYRGDTDTQYF. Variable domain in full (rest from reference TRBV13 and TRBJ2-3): AAGVIQSPRHLIKEKRETATLKCYPIPRHDTVYWYQQGPGQDPQFLISFYEKMQSDKGSIPDRFSAQQFSDYHSELNMSSLELGDSALYFCASRRYRGDTDTQYFGPGTRLTVL.

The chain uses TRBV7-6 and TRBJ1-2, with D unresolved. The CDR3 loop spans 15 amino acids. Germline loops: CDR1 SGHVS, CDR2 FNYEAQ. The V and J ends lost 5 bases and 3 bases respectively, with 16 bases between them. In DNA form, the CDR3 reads TGTGCCAGCAGCCCGGACCCAGTGGACGACTATGGCTACACCTTC. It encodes CASSPDPVDDYGYTF.

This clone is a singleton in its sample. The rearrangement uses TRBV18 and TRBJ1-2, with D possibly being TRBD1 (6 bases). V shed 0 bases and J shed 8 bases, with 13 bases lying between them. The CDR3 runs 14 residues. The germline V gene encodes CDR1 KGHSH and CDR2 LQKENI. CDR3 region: CASSPPVRGVGYTF. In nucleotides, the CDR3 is TGTGCCAGCTCACCACCGGTCAGGGGTGTGGGCTACACCTTC. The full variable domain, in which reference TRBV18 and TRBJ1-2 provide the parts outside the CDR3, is NAGVMQNPRHLVRRRGQEARLRCSPMKGHSHVYWYRQLPEEGLKFMVYLQKENIIDESGMPKERFSAEFPKEGPSILRIQQVVRGDSAAYFCASSPPVRGVGYTFGSGTRLTVV.

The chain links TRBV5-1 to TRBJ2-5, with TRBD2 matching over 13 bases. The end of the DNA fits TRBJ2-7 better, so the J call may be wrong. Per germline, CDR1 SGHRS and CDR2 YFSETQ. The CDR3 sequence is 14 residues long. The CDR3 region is CASSGTSGVYEQYF. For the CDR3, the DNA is TGCGCCAGCAGTGGGACTAGCGGGGTTTACGAGCAGTACTTC.

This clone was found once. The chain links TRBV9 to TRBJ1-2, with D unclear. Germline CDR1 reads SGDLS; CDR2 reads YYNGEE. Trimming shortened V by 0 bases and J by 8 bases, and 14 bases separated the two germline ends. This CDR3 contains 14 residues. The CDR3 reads CASSVAGVGLGYTF. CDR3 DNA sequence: TGTGCCAGCAGCGTAGCCGGGGTGGGCCTAGGCTACACCTTC.

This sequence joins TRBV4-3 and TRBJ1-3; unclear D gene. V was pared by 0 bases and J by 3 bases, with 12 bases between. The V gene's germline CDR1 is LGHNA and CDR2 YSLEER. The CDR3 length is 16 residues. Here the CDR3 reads CASSQDRGRGGNTIYF. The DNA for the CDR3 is TGCGCCAGCAGCCAAGATCGGGGAAGAGGTGGAAACACCATATATTTT.

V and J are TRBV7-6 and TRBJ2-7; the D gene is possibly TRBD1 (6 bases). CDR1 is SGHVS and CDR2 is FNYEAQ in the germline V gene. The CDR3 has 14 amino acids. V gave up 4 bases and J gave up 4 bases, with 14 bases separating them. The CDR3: CASSSLDSGYEQYF. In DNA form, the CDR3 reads TGTGCCAGCAGCTCACTGGACAGTGGGTACGAGCAGTACTTC.

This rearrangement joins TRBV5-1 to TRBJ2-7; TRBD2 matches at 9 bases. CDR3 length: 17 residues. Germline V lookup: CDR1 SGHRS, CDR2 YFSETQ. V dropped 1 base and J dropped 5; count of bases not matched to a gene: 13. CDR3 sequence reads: CASSLRASGVLAHEQYF. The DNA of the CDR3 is TGCGCCAGCAGCTTGAGGGCTAGCGGGGTCTTGGCCCACGAGCAGTACTTC.

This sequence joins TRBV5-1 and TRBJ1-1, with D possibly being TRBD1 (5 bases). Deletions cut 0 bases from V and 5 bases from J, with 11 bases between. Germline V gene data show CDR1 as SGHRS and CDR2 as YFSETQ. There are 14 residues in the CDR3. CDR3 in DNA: TGCGCCAGCAGCTTGGAAGGGACGCGGACTGAAGCTTTCTTT. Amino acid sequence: CASSLEGTRTEAFF.

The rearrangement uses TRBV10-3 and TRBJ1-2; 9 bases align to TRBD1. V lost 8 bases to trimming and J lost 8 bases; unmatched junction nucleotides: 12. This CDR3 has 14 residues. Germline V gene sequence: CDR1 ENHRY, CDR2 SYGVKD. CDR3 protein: CAIGAVDRGSGYTF. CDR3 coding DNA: TGTGCCATCGGTGCGGTGGACAGGGGTAGCGGCTACACCTTC.

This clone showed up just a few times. CDR3 bases: TGTGCCAGCAGCCAAGAAAGGCGCTACGGCTACACCTTC. Residues: CASSQERRYGYTF. The rearrangement joins TRBV4-2 to TRBJ1-2; D gene ambiguous. Trimming stripped 0 bases from V and 8 bases from J, with 10 bases between. CDR3 size: 13 residues. Germline CDR1 LGHNA, CDR2 YNFKEQ.

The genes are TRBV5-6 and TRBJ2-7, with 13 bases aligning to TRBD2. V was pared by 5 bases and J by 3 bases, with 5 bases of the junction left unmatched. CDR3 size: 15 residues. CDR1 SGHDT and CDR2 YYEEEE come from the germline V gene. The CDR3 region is CASRPGTSGIYEQYF. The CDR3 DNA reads TGTGCCAGCAGGCCCGGGACTAGCGGGATCTACGAGCAGTACTTC.

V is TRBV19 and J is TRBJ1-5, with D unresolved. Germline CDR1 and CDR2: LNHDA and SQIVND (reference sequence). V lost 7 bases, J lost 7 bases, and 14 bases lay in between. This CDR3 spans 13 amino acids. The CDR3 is CASKKEGLQPQHF. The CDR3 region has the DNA TGTGCCAGTAAAAAGGAGGGTTTACAGCCCCAGCATTTT.

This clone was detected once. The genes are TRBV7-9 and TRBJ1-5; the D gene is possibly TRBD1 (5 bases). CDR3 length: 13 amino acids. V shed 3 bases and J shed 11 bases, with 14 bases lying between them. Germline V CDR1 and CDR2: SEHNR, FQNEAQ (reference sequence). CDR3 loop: CASSLGLGGAQHF. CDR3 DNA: TGTGCCAGCAGCTTGGGGCTGGGGGGAGCCCAGCATTTT.

The CDR3 DNA reads as TGTGCCAGCAGCATAGGACAGGGCTTAAACAATGAGCAGTTCTTC. It specifies CASSIGQGLNNEQFF. The J gene is TRBJ2-1, the V gene TRBV5-4; 8 positions agree with TRBD1. The CDR3 contains 15 residues. The V gene's germline CDR1 is SGHNT and CDR2 YYREEE (reference sequence). The V segment lost 4 bases and the J segment 5 bases; nucleotides outside the gene matches: 8.

The CDR3 region has the DNA TGTGCCAGCAAGGCAGGGGAAACTGAAGCTTTCTTT. This translates into CASKAGETEAFF. J is TRBJ1-1 and V is TRBV6-5; tentative D call: TRBD1 (6 bases). The CDR3 has 12 residues. V was trimmed by 7 bases and J by 5 bases, leaving 11 bases between them. Germline CDR1 and CDR2: MNHEY and SVGAGI.

The CDR3 DNA reads TGTGCCAGCGGACAGGCCAAAAACATTCAGTACTTC. The encoded protein is CASGQAKNIQYF. V is TRBV2 and J is TRBJ2-4, with D tentatively TRBD1 (6 bases). The CDR3 spans 12 residues. Trimming removed 8 bases at V and 1 base at J, with 6 bases between. The germline V gene has CDR1 SNHLY and CDR2 FYNNEI.

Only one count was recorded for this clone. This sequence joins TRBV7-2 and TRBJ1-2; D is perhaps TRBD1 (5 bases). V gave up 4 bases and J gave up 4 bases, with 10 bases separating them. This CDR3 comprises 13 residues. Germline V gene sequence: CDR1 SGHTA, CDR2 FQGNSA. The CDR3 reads CASSSGGFYGYTF. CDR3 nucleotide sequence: TGTGCCAGCAGCTCCGGGGGGTTCTATGGCTACACCTTC.

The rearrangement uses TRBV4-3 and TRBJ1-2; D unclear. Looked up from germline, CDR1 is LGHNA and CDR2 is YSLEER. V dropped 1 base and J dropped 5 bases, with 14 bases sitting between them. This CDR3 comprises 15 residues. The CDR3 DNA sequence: TGCGCCAGCAGCCAAGTGGTGACTGGGGATTATGGCTACACCTTC. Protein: CASSQVVTGDYGYTF.